Included here is one T cell receptor (beta chain) sequence, with context. The data originate from a study of blood T cell repertoires in COVID-19. On the study more broadly: There were acute and convalescent COVID-19 samples, and they came from the United States, Italy and Spain. PBMCs, B-cell-depleted T cells, or T cells provided the cDNA or gDNA that made up the material.

Original processing notes: Cell counts per sample came from amplifying reference gene primers. Measured with immunoSEQ multiplex PCR; TCRdb has only the in-frame clones, and not every one. V and J calls and clone size come straight from that table; D and trimming were deduced from the DNA. This table has more than 85,000 clones, roughly 80% appearing once. V lost 4 bases, J lost 8 bases, and 15 bases stayed unmatched. The CDR3 has 16 amino acids. The germline gives CDR1 MNHEY, CDR2 SVGAGI. The sample taken for sequencing was peripheral blood. This sequence originates from a woman over 75 with acute or convalescent COVID-19. The J gene is TRBJ1-2, the V gene TRBV6-5; 8 bases agree with TRBD1. The chain's CDR3 is CASSLLPSNRGGGYTF. In DNA, the CDR3 is TGTGCCAGCAGTTTACTGCCCTCGAACAGGGGGGGAGGCTACACCTTC.